The rows below give T cell receptor beta chains drawn from one sample of a study of cytomegalovirus exposure and HLA in healthy donors. TCRdb's table, derived via immunoSEQ multiplex PCR, lists solely in-frame clones and lacks some. The sample yields 85,000 to 130,000 clones, roughly three quarters seen once. The specimen was PBMCs. These receptors all stem from a female donor in good health and CMV-seropositive. Both conserved end residues are part of each CDR3. D genes are given only for firm matches. Clone size appears in some rows only: once, few, many, or a class for an expanded clone.

16,.,TRBV7-2,TRBJ2-7,.,CASSQTGGLDPYEQYF,TGTGCCAGCAGCCAGACCGGGGGGCTGGATCCCTACGAGCAGTACTTC
13,few,TRBV12-5,TRBJ1-1,.,CASVLGTHTEAFF,TGTGCTAGTGTCCTGGGGACACACACTGAAGCTTTCTTT
15,.,TRBV11-3,TRBJ2-1,TRBD2,CASSLEAGGPDEQFF,TGTGCCAGCAGCTTAGAAGCGGGAGGGCCTGATGAGCAGTTCTTC
13,.,TRBV19,TRBJ2-7,TRBD1,CASSIGTGYEQYF,TGTGCCAGTAGTATCGGGACAGGCTACGAGCAGTACTTC
17,.,TRBV13,TRBJ2-3,TRBD2,CASSAGLAGASPDTQYF,TGTGCCAGCAGCGCAGGACTAGCGGGAGCTTCCCCAGATACGCAGTATTTT
15,.,TRBV7-8,TRBJ2-3,TRBD2,CASSLAVSPGDTQYF,TGTGCCAGCAGCCTAGCGGTGTCCCCAGGCGATACGCAGTATTTT
16,.,TRBV5-1,TRBJ2-5,TRBD2,CASSFSASGAQETQYF,TGCGCCAGCAGCTTTTCAGCTAGCGGGGCGCAAGAGACCCAGTACTTC
15,.,TRBV29-1,TRBJ2-1,TRBD2,CSVRKRDRVDNEQFF,TGCAGCGTTAGGAAGCGGGACCGAGTAGACAATGAGCAGTTCTTC
18,few,TRBV7-8,TRBJ2-6,TRBD1,CASSPSPGTGFGANVLTF,TGTGCCAGCAGCCCTAGTCCCGGGACAGGGTTCGGGGCCAACGTCCTGACTTTC
15,.,TRBV5-1,TRBJ2-3,TRBD1,CASRVEDRGWYTQYF,TGCGCCAGCAGAGTTGAAGACAGGGGATGGTACACGCAGTATTTT
16,.,TRBV29-1,TRBJ2-1,.,CSVEAPQASSYNEQFF,TGCAGCGTTGAAGCTCCCCAAGCGAGCTCCTACAATGAGCAGTTCTTC
14,.,TRBV30,TRBJ1-4,.,CAWSVQGGGEKLFF,TGTGCCTGGAGTGTACAAGGGGGGGGTGAAAAACTGTTTTTT
16,.,TRBV6-4,TRBJ2-1,TRBD2,CASSDIAGDSYNEQFF,TGTGCCAGCAGTGACATTGCGGGGGACTCCTACAATGAGCAGTTCTTC
13,once,TRBV10-3,TRBJ1-2,.,CAISAGKELGYTF,TGTGCCATCAGTGCCGGGAAGGAGCTTGGCTACACCTTC
15,.,TRBV27,TRBJ1-6,.,CATRGGANYNSPLHF,TGTGCCACTCGGGGGGGGGCTAACTATAATTCACCCCTCCACTTT
16,.,TRBV10-3,TRBJ2-7,TRBD2,CAISDLPGGSSYEQYF,TGTGCCATCAGTGATCTACCGGGGGGGAGCTCCTACGAGCAGTACTTC
15,few,TRBV7-9,TRBJ1-4,.,CASSLETATNEKLFF,TGTGCCAGCAGCTTAGAGACAGCAACTAATGAAAAACTGTTTTTT
13,.,TRBV6-5,TRBJ1-2,.,CASRRGFAYGYTF,TGTGCCAGCAGGAGGGGGTTTGCCTATGGCTACACCTTC
16,.,TRBV11-2,TRBJ2-1,TRBD2,CASSLGTGGSGDEQFF,TGTGCCAGCAGCTTGGGGACTGGCGGGAGTGGAGATGAGCAGTTCTTC
16,.,TRBV7-9,TRBJ2-3,TRBD1,CSSSQPGGMSTDTQYF,TGTTCCAGCAGCCAGCCAGGGGGCATGAGCACAGATACGCAGTATTTT
15,.,TRBV5-1,TRBJ1-2,.,CASSLTLQTNYGYTF,TGCGCCAGCAGTCTCACCTTACAGACTAACTATGGCTACACCTTC